Given below is one T cell receptor beta chain in context. This specimen belongs to a study of blood T cell repertoires in COVID-19. Overall study: From the United States, Italy and Spain came samples of acute and convalescent COVID-19. From T cells, B-cell-depleted T cells, or PBMCs came the material, which was cDNA or gDNA.

Study processing details: Reference gene primers were amplified, and this amplification served to estimate nucleated cell counts. Sequenced by immunoSEQ multiplex PCR; TCRdb stores in-frame clones only, minus some. The DNA gave D and trimming, while V, J and clone size come from that table. The sample consists of 310,000 or so clones, roughly nine tenths of them appearing once. The J segment lost 5 bases and the V segment lost 5 bases, leaving 5 bases of the junction unmatched. Germline CDR1 reads MNHEY; CDR2 reads SVGEGT. The CDR3 length is 14 residues. The chain recombines TRBV6-2 or TRBV6-3 with TRBJ2-5; 10 nucleotides agree with TRBD2. The origin of this receptor is a woman aged 45-60 years who had recovered from COVID-19. Sequencing was performed on peripheral blood. CDR3 nucleotide sequence: TGTGCCAGCAGTCAGCGGGGGGGCAGTGAGACCCAGTACTTC. Protein sequence: CASSQRGGSETQYF.